A selection of T cell receptor beta chains follows, all from one sample in a study of shared clonotypes between healthy human individuals. Sequencing was performed with immunoSEQ multiplex PCR; in TCRdb, only in-frame clones are kept and a portion is missing. The sample carries 1.4 million to 1.5 million clones, over 95% recorded once. Sequences were obtained from naive CD4+ T cells sorted from blood. These receptors were taken from a man under 40 in good health. Each CDR3 is given with its conserved first and last residue. The order of the fields is J gene, clone size, V gene, CDR3 protein. Some rows mark clone size as missing; the rest say once, few, many or name a class of expanded clone.

>TRBJ2-1|-|TRBV28
CASSLSTSGPYNEQFF
>TRBJ2-1|-|TRBV19
CASSPRKAYNEQFF
>TRBJ1-1|-|TRBV6-6
CASSYPDNTEAFF
>TRBJ2-7|-|TRBV30
CAWAGSPYEQYF
>TRBJ2-1|-|TRBV5-6
CASSLEETSGRSGEQFF
>TRBJ2-2|-|TRBV5-1
CASSTPKGHMNTGELFF
>TRBJ2-1|once|TRBV27
CASSLLTSGVYNEQFF
>TRBJ1-1|-|TRBV9
CASSVGPQNTEAFF
>TRBJ2-2|few|TRBV18
CASTLQGNTGELFF
>TRBJ1-2|-|TRBV28
CASSLRSGYGYTF
>TRBJ1-4|-|TRBV11-2
CASSLGSRVGEKLFF
>TRBJ2-7|-|TRBV6-5
CASSYTGTLNEQYF
>TRBJ2-1|-|TRBV5-1
CASSLRREGRRSSLFF
>TRBJ1-1|-|TRBV28
CASSLRRTGEGFTEAFF
>TRBJ1-3|-|TRBV6-1
CASSEVVRNTIYF
>TRBJ2-3|-|TRBV19
CASSIIPRLAGGTQYF
>TRBJ2-2|-|TRBV14
CASSRGFANTGELFF
>TRBJ2-1|-|TRBV11-3
CASSLTGYNEQFF
>TRBJ2-1|-|TRBV19
CASRGTSNNNEQFF
>TRBJ1-2|-|TRBV6-1
CASSEEVNVLYGYTF
>TRBJ2-7|-|TRBV30
CAWNEGTGGAYEQYF
>TRBJ2-2|-|TRBV5-6
CASSLGLASLWSAGELFF
>TRBJ2-7|-|TRBV29-1
CSAGPQAYEQYF
>TRBJ1-2|-|TRBV28
CASRAGRNYGYTF
>TRBJ2-2|-|TRBV11-2
CASSIGPGLTSTGELFF
>TRBJ2-1|-|TRBV9
CASSALGGAGVVNEQFF
>TRBJ1-1|-|TRBV29-1
CSVENRATEAFF
>TRBJ1-1|-|TRBV10-1
CASSARRNTEAFF
>TRBJ2-3|-|TRBV7-2
CATSVVGRTDTQYF
>TRBJ2-3|-|TRBV7-6
CASSLAAIGGYTDTQYF
>TRBJ2-5|-|TRBV5-4
CASSLGAGERETQYF
>TRBJ2-1|-|TRBV19
CATRGGKKQFF
>TRBJ2-3|-|TRBV15
CATSRDLLAGVADTQYF
>TRBJ2-1|-|TRBV7-8
CASSLTSGTTYNEQFF
>TRBJ2-6|-|TRBV7-7
CASSPRGGSGANVLTF
>TRBJ2-7|-|TRBV5-6
CASSPLDLHYEQYF
>TRBJ1-2|-|TRBV28
CASLSAGKGYTF